This is a list of T cell receptor beta chains from one sample in a study of T-cell memory formation after mild COVID-19. TCRdb re-derived calls from the 5' RACE reads in MiXCR, one entry per CDR3 protein. The sample contains 350,000 to 550,000 distinct CDR3 sequences, about a sixth of which appear only once. Sequencing was done on a sample of PBMCs or a T cell subset sorted from them (not recorded which). These TCRs come from a young man who had mild COVID-19 (a few samples of this study predate the infection). Cell type and time point are not known. Each CDR3 is given with its conserved first and last residue. A D gene is named only where the DNA matches it firmly.

cdr3_length	v_call	j_call	d_call	cdr3_aa
15	TRBV4-1	TRBJ1-5	TRBD1	CASSLTDRAGQPKHF
14	TRBV7-2	TRBJ2-5	.	CASSSGRQQETQYF
13	TRBV6-2/TRBV6-3	TRBJ2-7	.	CASSYLGTREQYF
16	TRBV5-1	TRBJ2-3	TRBD2	CASSEGLALPTDTQYF
11	TRBV20-1	TRBJ1-1	.	CSAPGPAEAFF
15	TRBV12-3/TRBV12-4	TRBJ2-6	.	CASSFISTGANVLTF
15	TRBV5-1	TRBJ2-7	.	CASSTYWGALYEQYF
13	TRBV10-1	TRBJ2-3	.	CATSRGRTDTQYF
16	TRBV9	TRBJ2-3	.	CASEEGGGSSTDTQYF
15	TRBV20-1	TRBJ1-2	TRBD1	CSARPRQGGRYGYTF
17	TRBV7-9	TRBJ2-5	.	CASSLTSARTGKETQYF
18	TRBV4-2	TRBJ1-1	TRBD1	CASSQDPGQGVLNTEAFF
16	TRBV7-9	TRBJ2-5	TRBD2	CASSLSSGGLQETQYF
13	TRBV7-2	TRBJ2-7	.	CASSFRARDEQYF
14	TRBV5-1	TRBJ2-7	TRBD1	CASSSQGDSYEQYF
16	TRBV5-4	TRBJ2-5	TRBD2	CASSPDSGGVQETQYF
18	TRBV2	TRBJ2-1	TRBD1	CASSEAVAGGYYINEQFF
16	TRBV4-1	TRBJ2-3	TRBD1	CASSQRDRGRTDTQYF
14	TRBV11-3	TRBJ2-3	TRBD1	CASSKHRGVDTQYF
14	TRBV5-1	TRBJ1-1	.	CASSLGSRVTEAFF
20	TRBV7-9	TRBJ2-1	TRBD1	CASSPPVDRGRLAENNEQFF
12	TRBV10-3	TRBJ1-2	.	CAISDQIYGYTF
14	TRBV4-2	TRBJ2-5	.	CASSHRQERETQYF
16	TRBV7-8	TRBJ2-3	.	CASSLGGRGGTDTQYF
17	TRBV5-1	TRBJ1-2	TRBD1	CASSVEPGQGGVYGYTF
14	TRBV12-3/TRBV12-4	TRBJ1-6	.	CASSFGWGLSPLHF
14	TRBV20-1	TRBJ1-1	.	CSAIRGGMNTEAFF
15	TRBV24-1	TRBJ2-1	TRBD2	CATSVGLAGDYEQFF